A single sample gave rise to the 22 T cell receptor beta chains below, sequenced in a study of Graves' ophthalmopathy and Graves' hyperthyroidism. Amplification of the TCR beta CDR3 regions used RNA transcripts (as template). In the first round, RT-PCR was carried out with HTBI primers, and a multiplex PCR formed the second round. Using its own MiXCR run on the multiplex PCR reads, TCRdb lists one record per CDR3 protein. This table has 650,000 to 900,000 distinct CDR3 sequences, 40% appearing once. Sample: peripheral blood. Receptors were obtained from an adult man with Graves' ophthalmopathy.

Details on this clonotype: A junction end diverges from the germline sequence, so it may reflect a read error. The chain joins TRBV30 to TRBJ1-1, with D perhaps TRBD1 (5 bases). The CDR3 totals 11 residues. Germline V gives CDR1 GTSNPN, CDR2 SVGIG (reference sequence). CDR3 DNA: TGTGCCTGGAGTGTACTCAGGGAAGCTTACTTT. Its protein is CAWSVLREAYF.

For this clonotype: This sequence may be a read error, since a much larger clone differs from it by one base. The V gene is TRBV10-3, the J gene TRBJ2-7, with 9 bases that match TRBD2. V trimming: 3 bases; J trimming: 6 bases; junction bases outside the gene matches: 9. The V gene's germline CDR1 is ENHRY and CDR2 SYGVKD. The CDR3 has 15 amino acids. CDR3 sequence reads: CAISDIAGENCEQYF. The DNA of the CDR3 is TGTGCCATCAGTGATATAGCGGGAGAGAACTGCGAGCAGTACTTC.

This clonotype was seen at least ten times. The CDR3 DNA follows: TGTGCCAGCAGCGTAGGTGCAGGAGCTTTCTTT. It specifies CASSVGAGAFF. The J gene is TRBJ1-1, the V gene TRBV9; D is uncertain. The CDR3 is 11 amino acids. CDR1 is SGDLS, CDR2 YYNGEE, per germline. Deletions cut 0 bases from V and 10 bases from J, with 7 bases between.

This clonotype was observed at least ten times. This rearrangement joins TRBV7-9 to TRBJ2-7; 7 bases match TRBD1. The CDR3 sequence is 13 residues long. With 5 bases clipped from V and 3 bases from J, the junction kept 4 bases outside the gene matches. CDR1 SEHNR and CDR2 FQNEAQ come from the germline V gene (reference sequence). Here the CDR3 DNA reads TGTGCCAGCAGCCAGAGGGACAGCTACGAGCAGTACTTC. It is translated as CASSQRDSYEQYF.

This clonotype was seen a handful of times. V usage is TRBV7-9 and J usage is TRBJ1-6; no clear D gene. Germline loops: CDR1 SEHNR, CDR2 FQNEAQ (reference sequence). V lost 3 bases, J lost 9 bases, and 15 bases lay in between. This CDR3 is 15 amino acids long. The CDR3: CASSLGQLEGSPLHF. CDR3 DNA sequence: TGTGCCAGCAGCTTGGGTCAGTTAGAAGGTTCACCCCTCCACTTT.

The chain links TRBV29-1 to TRBJ2-3; the D call may be TRBD1 or TRBD2 (5 bases each). CDR3 length: 13 amino acids. Germline lookup yields CDR1 SQVTM and CDR2 ANQGSEA. The V gene lost 4 bases and the J gene lost 3 bases, with 11 bases spanning the gap. Here the CDR3 reads CSVGGTATDTQYF. The CDR3 nucleotides are TGCAGCGTTGGGGGGACCGCGACAGATACGCAGTATTTT.

The gene calls are TRBV7-2 and TRBJ2-7; 7 bases are shared with TRBD1. The V segment lost 5 bases and the J segment 0 bases; nucleotides outside the gene matches: 7. The V gene's germline CDR1 is SGHTA and CDR2 FQGNSA. The CDR3 covers 15 residues. DNA for the CDR3: TGTGCCAGCAGCCGACAGGGAACCTACTCCTACGAGCAGTACTTC. It translates to CASSRQGTYSYEQYF.

This clonotype was detected ten times or more. The rearrangement uses TRBV10-3 and TRBJ1-1; no firm D call. The CDR3 is 13 amino acids. Deletions cut 1 base from V and 6 bases from J, with 9 bases between. Germline V gives CDR1 ENHRY, CDR2 SYGVKD. The CDR3 here is CAISEYEAAEAFF. The CDR3 region has the DNA TGTGCCATCAGTGAGTATGAGGCGGCTGAAGCTTTCTTT.

The sample holds many counts of this clonotype. This chain uses TRBV7-9 with TRBJ1-2; D might be TRBD1 (6 bases). With 5 bases removed from V and 3 bases from J, the gap between germline ends came to 13 bases. CDR3 length equals 14 residues. Germline CDR1 reads SEHNR; CDR2 reads FQNEAQ (reference sequence). CDR3 sequence: CASSVRQVYYGYTF. CDR3 coding DNA: TGTGCCAGCAGCGTAAGACAGGTTTACTATGGCTACACCTTC.

This chain uses TRBV11-2 with TRBJ1-5; TRBD1 aligns across 9 bases. Looked up from germline, CDR1 is SGHAT and CDR2 is FQNNGV. The trim removed 3 bases at V and 4 bases at J, leaving 7 bases unmatched. The CDR3 is 16 amino acids. The CDR3 reads CASSLERGQGNQPQHF. The CDR3 nucleotides read TGTGCCAGCAGCTTGGAGAGGGGACAGGGTAATCAGCCCCAGCATTTT.

CDR3 region: CSACIQEPGLYF. The CDR3 DNA reads as TGCAGTGCTTGTATACAGGAACCGGGGCTGTACTTC. The gene calls are TRBV20-1 and TRBJ2-7, with D tentatively TRBD1 or TRBD2 (5 bases each). Germline V gives CDR1 DFQATT, CDR2 SNEGSKA (reference sequence). The CDR3 is 12 residues long. Trimming pared 5 bases from V and 12 bases from J, leaving 20 bases between.

In DNA form, the CDR3 reads TGCAGTGCTAGAGACAGCGGGAACTATGGCTACACCTTC. It yields the protein CSARDSGNYGYTF. The genes are TRBV20-1 and TRBJ1-2; D not certain. Germline values: CDR1 DFQATT, CDR2 SNEGSKA (reference sequence). The CDR3 has 13 amino acids. V lost 0 bases, J lost 2 bases, and 7 bases lay in between.

The chain carries TRBV2 and TRBJ2-7, with D maybe TRBD1 (6 bases). Germline V CDR1 and CDR2: SNHLY, FYNNEI. Trimming pared 7 bases from V and 2 bases from J, leaving 18 bases between. The CDR3 totals 15 residues. CDR3 nucleotides: TGTGCCAGCACCCTCATACAGGGCCCCGCCTACGAGCAGTACTTC. This codes for CASTLIQGPAYEQYF.

The chain uses TRBV14 and TRBJ2-7, with 10 bases matching TRBD1. The CDR3 has 15 residues. J lost 4 bases, V lost 4 bases, and 7 bases had no gene match. Germline CDR1 reads SGHDN; CDR2 reads FVKESK. The CDR3 sequence is CASSRLRQGAYEQYF. Written as DNA, the CDR3 is TGTGCCAGCAGCCGCCTGAGACAGGGGGCTTACGAGCAGTACTTC.

This clonotype was counted many times. V usage is TRBV24-1 and J usage is TRBJ2-5; 11 bases are a match to TRBD2. V lost 3 bases to trimming and J lost 3 bases; unmatched junction nucleotides: 5. CDR1 is KGHDR, CDR2 SFDVKD, per germline. The CDR3 consists of 16 residues. The DNA of the CDR3 is TGTGCCACCAGTGATGGGCTAGCGGGGGGAAAAGAGACCCAGTACTTC. It encodes CATSDGLAGGKETQYF.

This chain connects TRBV25-1 to TRBJ2-2, with D tentatively TRBD2 (5 bases). V was pared by 4 bases and J by 4 bases, with 13 bases between. The CDR3 is 15 amino acids. Germline assignment: CDR1 MGHDK and CDR2 SYGVNS. CDR3 nucleotide sequence: TGTGCCAGCAGTGCGAGGGAAGGGCTCACCGGGGAGCTGTTTTTT. Encoded protein: CASSAREGLTGELFF.

This CDR3 is CASSYKDRGSYEQYF. The CDR3 nucleotides are TGTGCCAGCAGTTACAAGGACAGGGGTTCCTACGAGCAGTACTTC. This chain links TRBV6-5 with TRBJ2-7; 9 bases align to TRBD1. The CDR3 has 15 amino acids. CDR1 and CDR2 from the germline V gene are MNHEY and SVGAGI. Trimming removed 2 bases from V and 1 base from J; junction bases left unmatched: 3.

About this clonotype itself: An end of the junction does not agree with germline; a read error may underlie this. The genes are TRBV24-1 and TRBJ1-5, with TRBD1 identical over 7 bases. CDR1 is KGHDR and CDR2 is SFDVKD in the germline V gene. The CDR3 is 18 residues long. The CDR3 loop is CASSEAPSTGVGNQPQHF. The DNA for the CDR3 is TGTGCCAGCAGTGAAGCGCCGTCTACAGGGGTCGGCAATCAGCCCCAGCATTTT.

The chain uses TRBV7-8 and TRBJ1-4; perhaps TRBD1 as D (5 bases). The V gene's germline CDR1 is SGHVS and CDR2 FQNEAQ. This CDR3 is built from 13 residues. Trimming left V 5 bases short and J 7 bases short, with 11 bases between. CDR3 loop: CASSQGGTEKLFF. CDR3 nucleotide sequence: TGTGCCAGCAGCCAGGGTGGGACTGAAAAACTGTTTTTT.

This clonotype has only one observation. This sequence joins TRBV25-1 and TRBJ1-4; D perhaps matches TRBD1 (5 bases). This CDR3 contains 19 residues. CDR1 MGHDK and CDR2 SYGVNS come from the germline V gene. Trimming pared 3 bases from V and 0 bases from J, leaving 20 bases between. The CDR3 here is CASSETRTGGWATNEKLFF. CDR3 in DNA: TGTGCCAGCAGTGAGACTCGTACAGGAGGATGGGCAACTAATGAAAAACTGTTTTTT.

In this sample, this clonotype turned up a few times. This rearrangement joins TRBV9 to TRBJ1-1; 8 nucleotides match TRBD1. The germline V gene encodes CDR1 SGDLS and CDR2 YYNGEE. The V segment lost 4 bases and the J segment 7 bases; nucleotides outside the gene matches: 6. This CDR3 region has 13 residues. The CDR3 nucleotides are TGTGCCAGCAGCTCTGACAGGGGAGATGAAGCTTTCTTT. Translated, it gives CASSSDRGDEAFF.

On this clonotype itself: A clone one base away is much larger, so this may be a read error. The V call is TRBV19, the J call TRBJ1-2, with 9 bases fitting TRBD1. Trimming cost V 4 bases and J 1 base; bases outside gene matches: 7. This CDR3 is built from 16 residues. Per germline, CDR1 LNHDA and CDR2 SQIVND (reference sequence). This CDR3 is CASSTAGTGNNYGYTF. In nucleotides, the CDR3 is TGTGCCAGTAGTACTGCAGGGACAGGGAATAACTATGGCTACACCTTC.